Included here is one T cell receptor (beta chain) sequence, with context. Germline CDR1 SGDLS, CDR2 YYNGEE. The ends lost 3 bases at V and 5 bases at J; junction bases unmatched: 6. The CDR3 is 15 residues long. This entry belongs to a study of T-cell reconstitution after alpha-beta-depleted transplantation in children. Unique molecular identifiers were incorporated when the TCRbeta library was constructed. One entry per CDR3 protein, called by TCRdb with MiXCR from the PCR reads. The table shows 400,000 to 500,000 distinct CDR3 sequences, with approximately 10% occurring only once. This chain links TRBV9 with TRBJ1-2, with 11 nucleotides matching TRBD1. This TCR was recovered from a human donor who donated a stem cell graft to a child with acute myeloid leukemia. The specimen was PBMCs from the stem cell graft donor, collected from the stem cell graft. The CDR3 spells CASSAWTGGGYGYTF. CDR3 nucleotides: TGTGCCAGCAGCGCCTGGACAGGGGGCGGTTATGGCTACACCTTC. The variable domain in full, completed from reference TRBV9 and TRBJ1-2, reads DSGVTQTPKHLITATGQRVTLRCSPRSGDLSVYWYQQSLDQGLQFLIQYYNGEERAKGNILERFSAQQFPDLHSELNLSSLELGDSALYFCASSAWTGGGYGYTFGSGTRLTVV.